These T cell receptor beta chains were read from a single sample in a study of blood T cell repertoires in COVID-19. Assay: immunoSEQ multiplex PCR; the TCRdb copy retains only in-frame clones and omits some. Found here are 540,000 or so clones, 85% to 90% of them singletons; the top ten hold roughly 8%. Sequenced: peripheral blood. The receptor source for this set is a woman between 50 and 59 years old with COVID-19, enrolled during active disease. Both conserved end residues are part of each CDR3. Each record gives: J gene, V gene, D gene, clone size, CDR3 protein, CDR3 DNA. A D gene is named only where the DNA matches it firmly. Rows may omit the clone size; those that give it use once, few, many or a size class.

>TRBJ1-6|TRBV28|.|.
CASSNRPPGAPLHF
TGTGCCAGCAGTAATCGGCCCCCAGGGGCACCCCTCCACTTT
>TRBJ1-2|TRBV10-3|.|.
CAITATQGTDYGYTF
TGTGCCATCACCGCAACACAGGGCACAGACTATGGCTACACCTTC
>TRBJ2-5|TRBV10-1|TRBD2|.
CASSETSEETQYF
TGCGCCAGCAGTGAGACTAGCGAGGAGACCCAGTACTTC
>TRBJ1-1|TRBV19|.|.
CASSIRGRNTEAFF
TGTGCCAGTAGTATACGGGGGAGGAACACTGAAGCTTTCTTT
>TRBJ2-1|TRBV9|.|once
CASSPPPGEQFF
TGTGCCAGCAGCCCTCCCCCAGGTGAGCAGTTCTTC
>TRBJ2-3|TRBV5-1|TRBD2|.
CASSLDSSGGARDTQYF
TGCGCCAGCAGCTTGGATTCTAGCGGGGGGGCCCGGGATACGCAGTATTTT
>TRBJ1-2|TRBV25-1|TRBD1|.
CASSRDPGQKLTGYTF
TGTGCCAGCAGTCGAGATCCGGGACAGAAGCTGACCGGCTACACCTTC
>TRBJ1-1|TRBV7-8|TRBD1|few
CASRSGTGNTEAFF
TGTGCCAGCAGATCCGGGACAGGGAACACTGAAGCTTTCTTT
>TRBJ1-1|TRBV6-6|.|.
CASSLPQTNTEAFF
TGTGCCAGCAGTCTGCCACAGACGAACACTGAAGCTTTCTTT
>TRBJ2-7|TRBV20-1|.|.
CSASESGFPYEQYF
TGCAGTGCTAGTGAATCGGGGTTTCCCTACGAGCAGTACTTC
>TRBJ1-5|TRBV7-9|.|.
CASSPDSWDQPQHF
TGTGCCAGCAGCCCGGACAGCTGGGATCAGCCCCAGCATTTT
>TRBJ1-1|TRBV29-1|.|.
CSVSRGPGGTEAFF
TGCAGCGTTTCTAGGGGACCGGGGGGCACTGAAGCTTTCTTT
>TRBJ2-7|TRBV5-5|TRBD2|.
CASSVTSGSYEQYF
TGTGCCAGCAGCGTGACTAGCGGGTCCTACGAGCAGTACTTC
>TRBJ1-4|TRBV3-1/TRBV3-2|TRBD1|.
CASSQGWGQGRASGKLFF
TGTGCCAGCAGCCAAGGATGGGGACAGGGGCGTGCGTCCGGAAAACTGTTTTTT
>TRBJ2-7|TRBV18|.|.
CASSQYGLSYEQYF
TGTGCCAGCTCACAATACGGACTATCCTACGAGCAGTACTTC
>TRBJ2-2|TRBV6-4|.|.
CASSGVPNTGELFF
TGTGCCAGCAGTGGAGTACCTAACACCGGGGAGCTGTTTTTT
>TRBJ2-1|TRBV7-8|TRBD1|.
CASSGGQTDNEQFF
TGTGCCAGCAGCGGGGGACAGACAGACAATGAGCAGTTCTTC
>TRBJ1-2|TRBV5-1|.|.
CASRAGESYGYTF
TGCGCCAGCCGAGCAGGGGAATCCTATGGCTACACCTTC
>TRBJ2-2|TRBV29-1|TRBD1|.
CSGNRGGTGKLFF
TGCAGCGGTAACAGGGGTGGAACCGGGAAGCTGTTTTTT
>TRBJ2-2|TRBV2|TRBD1|once
CASIGTGGNTGELFF
TGTGCCAGCATTGGGACAGGCGGGAACACCGGGGAGCTGTTTTTT
>TRBJ2-7|TRBV11-3|.|.
CASSLESSSEQYF
TGTGCCAGCAGCTTAGAATCCTCCAGCGAGCAGTACTTC
>TRBJ1-1|TRBV10-3|.|.
CAISASRVEAFF
TGTGCCATCAGTGCCTCCCGAGTTGAAGCTTTCTTT
>TRBJ2-1|TRBV2|TRBD2|.
CASTSIPRPGGIDEQFF
TGTGCCAGCACCTCGATCCCCAGACCCGGGGGGATCGATGAGCAGTTCTTC
>TRBJ1-2|TRBV5-6|TRBD1|.
CASSLGQGFNYGYTF
TGTGCCAGCAGCTTGGGACAGGGATTTAACTATGGCTACACCTTC
>TRBJ1-2|TRBV15|.|.
CATSRESGRQSGYTF
TGTGCCACCAGCAGAGAGTCAGGGAGGCAGTCGGGCTACACCTTC
>TRBJ2-7|TRBV7-9|TRBD2|few
CASSPDLAGAYEQYF
TGTGCCAGCAGCCCCGACTTAGCGGGGGCCTACGAGCAGTACTTC
>TRBJ1-4|TRBV7-9|.|few
CASSPGGRRNEKLFF
TGTGCCAGCAGCCCGGGGGGGCGCAGGAACGAAAAACTGTTTTTT
>TRBJ2-7|TRBV5-4|TRBD1|.
CASSPRTGDDYEQYF
TGTGCCAGCAGCCCCAGGACAGGGGACGACTACGAGCAGTACTTC
>TRBJ1-2|TRBV2|.|once
CASSLVFGYTF
TGTGCCAGCAGTCTTGTCTTTGGCTACACCTTC
>TRBJ1-2|TRBV20-1|.|.
CSAPGDYGYTF
TGCAGTGCCCCGGGGGACTATGGCTACACCTTC
>TRBJ1-4|TRBV15|.|.
CATSRDIGKMEEKLFF
TGTGCCACCAGCAGAGATATAGGAAAAATGGAGGAAAAACTGTTTTTT
>TRBJ1-2|TRBV2|TRBD1|.
CASSVDRETRYTF
TGTGCCAGCAGCGTAGACAGGGAAACCCGCTACACCTTC
>TRBJ2-7|TRBV27|TRBD2|once
CASSFGSSGGYEQYF
TGTGCCAGCAGTTTTGGATCTAGCGGGGGATACGAGCAGTACTTC
>TRBJ1-2|TRBV2|TRBD1|.
CASSRMGQGLLGYTF
TGTGCCAGCAGTAGGATGGGACAGGGCCTGCTTGGCTACACCTTC
>TRBJ1-2|TRBV30|.|.
CAWSVGGYGYTF
TGTGCCTGGAGTGTAGGAGGCTATGGCTACACCTTC
>TRBJ2-2|TRBV15|TRBD1|once
CATSSGDRVAGELFF
TGTGCCACCAGCAGCGGGGACAGGGTAGCGGGGGAGCTGTTTTTT
>TRBJ1-5|TRBV5-6|TRBD1|.
CASSFGTGANQPQHF
TGTGCCAGCAGCTTTGGGACAGGGGCCAATCAGCCCCAGCATTTT
>TRBJ2-5|TRBV29-1|TRBD2|once
CSVMTSGGETQYF
TGCAGCGTTATGACTAGCGGGGGAGAGACCCAGTACTTC